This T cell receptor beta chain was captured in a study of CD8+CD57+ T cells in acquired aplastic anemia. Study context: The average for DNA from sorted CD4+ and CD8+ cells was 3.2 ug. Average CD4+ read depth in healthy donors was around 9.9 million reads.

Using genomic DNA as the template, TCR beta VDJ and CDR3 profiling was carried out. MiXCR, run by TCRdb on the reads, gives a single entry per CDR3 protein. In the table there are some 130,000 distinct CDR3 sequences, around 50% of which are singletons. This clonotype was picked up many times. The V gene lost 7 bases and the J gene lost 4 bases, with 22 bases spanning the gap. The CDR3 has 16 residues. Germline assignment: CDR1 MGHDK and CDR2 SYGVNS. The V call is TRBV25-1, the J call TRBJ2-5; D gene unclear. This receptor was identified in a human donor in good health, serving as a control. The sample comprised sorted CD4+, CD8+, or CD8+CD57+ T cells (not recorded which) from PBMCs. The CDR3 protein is CASTEPGSRSGETQYF. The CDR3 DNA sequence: TGTGCCAGCACCGAGCCGGGTTCCCGGAGTGGAGAGACCCAGTACTTC. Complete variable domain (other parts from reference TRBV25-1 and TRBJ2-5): EADIYQTPRYLVIGTGKKITLECSQTMGHDKMYWYQQDPGMELHLIHYSYGVNSTEKGDLSSESTVSRIRTEHFPLTLESARPSHTSQYLCASTEPGSRSGETQYFGPGTRLLVL.